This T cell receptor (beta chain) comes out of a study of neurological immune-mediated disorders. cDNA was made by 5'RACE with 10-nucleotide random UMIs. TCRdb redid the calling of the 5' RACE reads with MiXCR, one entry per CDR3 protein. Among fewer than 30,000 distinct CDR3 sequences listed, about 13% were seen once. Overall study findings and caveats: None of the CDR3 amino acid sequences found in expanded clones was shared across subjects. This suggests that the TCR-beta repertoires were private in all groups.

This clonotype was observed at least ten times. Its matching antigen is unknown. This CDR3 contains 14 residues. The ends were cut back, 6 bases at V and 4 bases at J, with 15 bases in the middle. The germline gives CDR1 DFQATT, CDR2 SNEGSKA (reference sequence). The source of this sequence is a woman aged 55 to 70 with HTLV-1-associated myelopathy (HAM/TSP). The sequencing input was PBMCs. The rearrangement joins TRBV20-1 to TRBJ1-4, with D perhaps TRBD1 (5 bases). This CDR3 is CSAVTGRGNEKLFF. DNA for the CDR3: TGCAGTGCCGTTACAGGAAGGGGTAATGAAAAACTGTTTTTT.